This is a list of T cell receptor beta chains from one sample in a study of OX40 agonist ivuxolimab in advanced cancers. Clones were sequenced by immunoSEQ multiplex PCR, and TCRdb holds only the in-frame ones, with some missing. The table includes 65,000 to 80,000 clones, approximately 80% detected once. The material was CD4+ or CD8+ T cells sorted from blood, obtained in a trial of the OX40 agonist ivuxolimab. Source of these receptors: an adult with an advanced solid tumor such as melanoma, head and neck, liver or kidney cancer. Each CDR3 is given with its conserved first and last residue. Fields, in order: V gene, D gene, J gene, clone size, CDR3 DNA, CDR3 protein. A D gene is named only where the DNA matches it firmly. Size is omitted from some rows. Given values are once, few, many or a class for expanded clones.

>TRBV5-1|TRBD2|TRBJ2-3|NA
TGCGCCAGCAAACCTAGCGGGGGGATCACAGATACGCAGTATTTT
CASKPSGGITDTQYF
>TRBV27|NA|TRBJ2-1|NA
TGTGCCAGCGGGGTTCAGGGTGAGCAGTTCTTC
CASGVQGEQFF
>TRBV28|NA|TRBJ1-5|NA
TGTGCCACCTCTCTTAGCAATCAGCCCCAGCATTTT
CATSLSNQPQHF
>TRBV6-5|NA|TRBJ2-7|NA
TGTGCCAGCAGTTACGGAAGGAACGAGCAGTACTTC
CASSYGRNEQYF
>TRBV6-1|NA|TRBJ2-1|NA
TGTGCCAGCAGCTCGGACCCCCGGGCGCTTAATGAGCAGTTCTTC
CASSSDPRALNEQFF
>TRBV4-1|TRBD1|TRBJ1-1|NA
TGCGCCAGCAGCCAAGGGAGTTCAGGGGGCCTGGACACTGAAGCTTTCTTT
CASSQGSSGGLDTEAFF
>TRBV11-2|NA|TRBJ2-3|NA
TGTGCCAGCAGCGTACCGGGACTTCTATCAGATACGCAGTATTTT
CASSVPGLLSDTQYF
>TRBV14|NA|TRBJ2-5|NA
TGTGCCAGCAGCCAAGTTAGGGGAAGTCGGGAGACCCAGTACTTC
CASSQVRGSRETQYF
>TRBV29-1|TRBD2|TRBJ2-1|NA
TGCAGCGTTGAAGGGGGGTCCACTAGCGGGAGCTACAATGAGCAGTTCTTC
CSVEGGSTSGSYNEQFF
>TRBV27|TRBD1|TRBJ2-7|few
TGTGCCAGCAGTTTATCGGCCGGGACAGTGACCTACGAGCAGTACTTC
CASSLSAGTVTYEQYF
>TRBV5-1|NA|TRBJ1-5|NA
TGCGCCAGCAGCTTGGAGGGCAGAGATCAGCCCCAGCATTTT
CASSLEGRDQPQHF
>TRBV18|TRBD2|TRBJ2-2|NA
TGTGCCAGCTCATCGCGGACTAGCGGGGTTTTAAACACCGGGGAGCTGTTTTTT
CASSSRTSGVLNTGELFF
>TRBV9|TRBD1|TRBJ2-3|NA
TGTGCCAGCAGCGTAGATCCCGGTTTCGGGACAGGGGGAGCGGGTACGCAGTATTTT
CASSVDPGFGTGGAGTQYF
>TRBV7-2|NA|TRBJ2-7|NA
TGTGCCAGCAGCTTCGACCCCGGGACAAATTACGAGCAGTACTTC
CASSFDPGTNYEQYF
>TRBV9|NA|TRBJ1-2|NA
TGTGCCAGCAGCTCTGCTGGGGGCGCGGCGTCTGGCTACACCTTC
CASSSAGGAASGYTF
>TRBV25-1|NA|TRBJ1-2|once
TGTGCCAGCAGTGAATACCACATGGACTATGGCTACACCTTC
CASSEYHMDYGYTF
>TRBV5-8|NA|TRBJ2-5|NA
TGTGCCAGCAGCTTCAACGGAGAGCAAGAGACCCAGTACTTC
CASSFNGEQETQYF
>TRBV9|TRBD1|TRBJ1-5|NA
TGTGCCAGCAGCCAGCAGGGGGACCTGTATCAGCCCCAGCATTTT
CASSQQGDLYQPQHF